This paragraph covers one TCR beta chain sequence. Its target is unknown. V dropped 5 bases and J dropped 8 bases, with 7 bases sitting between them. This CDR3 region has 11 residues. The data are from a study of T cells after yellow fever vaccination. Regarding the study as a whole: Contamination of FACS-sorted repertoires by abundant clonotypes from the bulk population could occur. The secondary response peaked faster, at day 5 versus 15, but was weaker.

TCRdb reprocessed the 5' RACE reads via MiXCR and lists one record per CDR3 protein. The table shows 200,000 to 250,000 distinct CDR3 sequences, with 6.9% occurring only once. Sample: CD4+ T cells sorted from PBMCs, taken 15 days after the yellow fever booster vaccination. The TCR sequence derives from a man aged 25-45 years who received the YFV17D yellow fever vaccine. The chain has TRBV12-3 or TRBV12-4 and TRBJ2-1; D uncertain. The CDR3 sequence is CASSTFHEQFF. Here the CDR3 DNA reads TGTGCCAGCAGTACCTTCCATGAGCAGTTCTTC.